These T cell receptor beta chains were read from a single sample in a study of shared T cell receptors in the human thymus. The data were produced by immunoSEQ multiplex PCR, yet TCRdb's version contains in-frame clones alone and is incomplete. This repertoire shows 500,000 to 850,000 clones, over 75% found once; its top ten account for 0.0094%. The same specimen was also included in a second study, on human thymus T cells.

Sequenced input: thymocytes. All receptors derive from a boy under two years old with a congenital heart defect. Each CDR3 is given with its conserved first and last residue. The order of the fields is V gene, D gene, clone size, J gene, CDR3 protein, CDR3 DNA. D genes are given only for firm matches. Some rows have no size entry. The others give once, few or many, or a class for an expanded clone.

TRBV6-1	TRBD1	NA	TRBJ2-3	CASSEKWETGERVTDTQYF	TGTGCCAGCAGTGAAAAATGGGAGACAGGGGAGAGGGTCACAGATACGCAGTATTTT
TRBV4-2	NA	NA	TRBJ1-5	CASSQRANREGNQPQHF	TGTGCCAGCAGCCAAAGAGCGAACAGGGAGGGGAATCAGCCCCAGCATTTT
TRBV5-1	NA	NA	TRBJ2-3	CASSLAVPRARPTDTQYF	TGCGCCAGCAGCTTGGCCGTACCTCGCGCGCGCCCCACAGATACGCAGTATTTT
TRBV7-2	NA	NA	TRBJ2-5	CASSNGRVETQYF	TGTGCCAGCAGCAACGGCAGGGTAGAGACCCAGTACTTC
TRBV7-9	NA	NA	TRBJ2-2	CASSRLDRNTGELFF	TGTGCCAGCAGCCGACTGGACAGGAACACCGGGGAGCTGTTTTTT
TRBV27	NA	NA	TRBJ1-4	CATGLTATNEKLFF	TGTGCCACCGGATTGACAGCAACTAATGAAAAACTGTTTTTT
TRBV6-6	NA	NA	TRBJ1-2	CASRPLAGGYGYTF	TGTGCCAGCAGGCCTCTCGCGGGGGGGTATGGCTACACCTTC
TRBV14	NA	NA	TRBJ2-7	CASSPPRAGDEQYF	TGTGCCAGCAGCCCCCCGCGTGCTGGAGACGAGCAGTACTTC
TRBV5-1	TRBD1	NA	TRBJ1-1	CASSLVQGGNTEAFF	TGCGCCAGCAGCTTGGTACAGGGGGGGAACACTGAAGCTTTCTTT
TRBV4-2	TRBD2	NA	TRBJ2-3	CASSQDRVGSGRAGSWRTDTQYF	TGTGCCAGCAGCCAAGATCGGGTTGGTAGCGGGAGGGCCGGGTCTTGGCGCACAGATACGCAGTATTTT
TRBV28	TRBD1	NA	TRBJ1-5	CASSTTPMDRMVQPQHF	TGTGCCAGCAGTACAACTCCCATGGACAGGATGGTACAGCCCCAGCATTTT
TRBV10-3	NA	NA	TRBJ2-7	CAIKRRFSSYEQYF	TGTGCCATCAAAAGGAGGTTCAGCTCCTACGAGCAGTACTTC
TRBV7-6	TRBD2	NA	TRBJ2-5	CASSLERGVETQYF	TGTGCCAGCAGCCTCGAGCGGGGGGTGGAGACCCAGTACTTC
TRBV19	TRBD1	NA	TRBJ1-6	CASSAPGQGGNSPLHF	TGTGCCAGTAGTGCCCCCGGACAGGGAGGTAATTCACCCCTCCACTTT
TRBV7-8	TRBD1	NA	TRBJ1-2	CASSFHLQGDYGYTF	TGTGCCAGCAGCTTCCACCTACAGGGGGACTATGGCTACACCTTC
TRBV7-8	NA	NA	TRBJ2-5	CARKGVGQETQYF	TGTGCCAGAAAGGGGGTGGGTCAAGAGACCCAGTACTTC
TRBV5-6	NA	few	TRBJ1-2	CASSAQGILWGLYGYTF	TGTGCCAGCAGCGCGCAGGGGATACTCTGGGGTCTCTATGGCTACACCTTC
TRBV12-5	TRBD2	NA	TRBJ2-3	CASGTGLADRTDTQYF	TGTGCTAGTGGCACGGGACTAGCGGATCGCACAGATACGCAGTATTTT
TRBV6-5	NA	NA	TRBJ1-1	CASSYSQGQDTEAFF	TGTGCCAGCAGTTACTCCCAAGGACAAGACACTGAAGCTTTCTTT
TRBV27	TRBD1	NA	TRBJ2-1	CASGSGQGPSGSFLGSPRAEQFF	TGTGCCAGCGGGTCGGGACAGGGGCCCAGCGGGAGCTTTTTGGGTTCTCCACGGGCTGAGCAGTTCTTC
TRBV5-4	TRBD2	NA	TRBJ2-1	CASNLASGGYNEQFF	TGTGCCAGCAACCTAGCTAGCGGGGGCTACAATGAGCAGTTCTTC
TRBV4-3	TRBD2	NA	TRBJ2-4	CASSPESGTKNIQYF	TGCGCCAGCAGCCCTGAGAGCGGGACCAAAAACATTCAGTACTTC
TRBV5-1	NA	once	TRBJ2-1	CASSSKGDEQFF	TGCGCCAGCAGCTCCAAGGGGGACGAGCAGTTCTTC
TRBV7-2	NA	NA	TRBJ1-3	CASSFTGIGNTIYF	TGTGCCAGCAGCTTCACAGGGATCGGAAACACCATATATTTT
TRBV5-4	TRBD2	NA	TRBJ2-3	CASTRAGTATDTQYF	TGTGCCAGCACCAGAGCGGGGACGGCCACAGATACGCAGTATTTT
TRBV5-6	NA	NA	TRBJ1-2	CASSCRQVLEGVYGYTF	TGTGCCAGCAGCTGCCGACAAGTATTGGAGGGTGTCTATGGCTACACCTTC
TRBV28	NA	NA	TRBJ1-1	CATGRDTEAFF	TGTGCCACCGGGCGGGACACTGAAGCTTTCTTT
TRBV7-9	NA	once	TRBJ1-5	CASSLARAEGNQPQHF	TGTGCCAGCAGCTTAGCGCGGGCAGAAGGCAATCAGCCCCAGCATTTT
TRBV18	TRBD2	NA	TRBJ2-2	CASSPPLLAGVAGELFF	TGTGCCAGCTCACCACCGCTACTAGCGGGAGTAGCCGGGGAGCTGTTTTTT
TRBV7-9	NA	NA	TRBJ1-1	CASSLGQNTEAFF	TGTGCCAGCAGCTTAGGGCAGAACACTGAAGCTTTCTTT
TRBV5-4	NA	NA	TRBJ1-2	CASSNNQGSPSYGYTF	TGTGCCAGCAGCAATAATCAGGGGTCACCGAGCTATGGCTACACCTTC
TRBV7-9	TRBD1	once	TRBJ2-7	CASSLVGQGVGYEQYF	TGTGCCAGCAGCTTAGTGGGACAGGGAGTGGGCTACGAGCAGTACTTC
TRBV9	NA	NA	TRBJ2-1	CASSRPGRIYNEQFF	TGTGCCAGCAGCAGGCCCGGCAGGATCTACAATGAGCAGTTCTTC
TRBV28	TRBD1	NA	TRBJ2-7	CASSFWDRDYEQYF	TGTGCCAGCAGTTTCTGGGACAGGGATTACGAGCAGTACTTC
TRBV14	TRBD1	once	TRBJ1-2	CASSPQDRPYKGYTF	TGTGCCAGCAGCCCTCAGGACAGGCCCTACAAGGGCTACACCTTC
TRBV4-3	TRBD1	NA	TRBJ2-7	CASSQEGTGEGEQYF	TGCGCCAGCAGCCAAGAAGGGACAGGGGAAGGCGAGCAGTACTTC
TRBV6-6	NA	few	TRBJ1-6	CASRGDSYNSPLHF	TGTGCCAGCAGAGGGGACTCCTATAATTCACCCCTCCACTTT
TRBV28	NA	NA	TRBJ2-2	CASRADPGNTGELFF	TGTGCCAGCAGGGCCGACCCAGGGAACACCGGGGAGCTGTTTTTT
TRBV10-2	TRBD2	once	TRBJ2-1	CASSESTSGRRGEQFF	TGCGCCAGCAGTGAGTCAACTAGCGGGAGGCGGGGTGAGCAGTTCTTC
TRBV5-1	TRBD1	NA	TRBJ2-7	CASSLTKDPGQGETSYEQYF	TGCGCCAGCAGCTTGACCAAAGACCCGGGACAGGGGGAGACCTCCTACGAGCAGTACTTC
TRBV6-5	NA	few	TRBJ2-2	CASSTYTGELFF	TGTGCCAGCAGCACATACACCGGGGAGCTGTTTTTT
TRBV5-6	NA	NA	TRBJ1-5	CASSLRGYQPQHF	TGTGCCAGCAGCTTGAGAGGGTATCAGCCCCAGCATTTT
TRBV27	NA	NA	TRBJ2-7	CASSLQRPYSYEQYF	TGTGCCAGCAGTTTACAGCGGCCGTACTCCTACGAGCAGTACTTC
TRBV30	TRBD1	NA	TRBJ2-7	CAWSVRSGTGGTGNYEQYF	TGTGCCTGGAGTGTAAGGAGTGGGACAGGGGGCACGGGGAACTACGAGCAGTACTTC
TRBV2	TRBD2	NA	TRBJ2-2	CASSLIAGAGAELFF	TGTGCCAGCAGTTTAATAGCGGGAGCGGGGGCGGAGCTGTTTTTT
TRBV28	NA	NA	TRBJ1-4	CASSLRGNEKLFF	TGTGCCAGCAGTTTAAGGGGGAATGAAAAACTGTTTTTT
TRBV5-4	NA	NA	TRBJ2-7	CASSLSDTVYEQYF	TGTGCCAGCAGCTTGTCGGACACCGTCTACGAGCAGTACTTC
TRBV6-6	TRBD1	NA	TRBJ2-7	CASSSGTGSNEQYF	TGTGCCAGCAGTTCCGGGACAGGGTCGAACGAGCAGTACTTC
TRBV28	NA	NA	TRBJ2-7	CASSFSGVPYEQYF	TGTGCCAGCAGTTTTTCCGGGGTCCCCTACGAGCAGTACTTC
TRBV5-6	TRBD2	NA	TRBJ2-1	CASRLAGGLNEQFF	TGTGCCAGCCGCCTAGCGGGGGGGTTGAATGAGCAGTTCTTC
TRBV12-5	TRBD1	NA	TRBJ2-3	CASGPGQGSDTQYF	TGTGCTAGTGGCCCAGGACAGGGATCAGATACGCAGTATTTT
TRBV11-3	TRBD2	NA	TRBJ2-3	CASSEGLAGADTQYF	TGTGCCAGCAGCGAGGGACTAGCGGGAGCAGATACGCAGTATTTT
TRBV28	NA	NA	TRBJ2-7	CASSPWTASDGPTYEQYF	TGTGCCAGCAGTCCCTGGACAGCCTCGGATGGGCCCACCTACGAGCAGTACTTC